The 20 T cell receptor beta chains given below trace back to one sample, sequenced in a study of blood T cells in healthy people across ages. Then a second PCR, running roughly 7 to 12 cycles, was carried out with a sample-barcoded 5' primer and a J-beta primer mix. TCRdb processed the 5' RACE reads anew with MiXCR; each CDR3 protein has one entry. The repertoire has about 970,000 distinct CDR3 sequences, roughly 51% of them found once; the top ten carry 20% to 25%. Sequencing used blood. The receptors shown here come from an older woman in good health.

This clonotype has just one count. The chain employs TRBV11-2 and TRBJ2-5; D assignment may be TRBD1 or TRBD2 (5 bases each). Germline V CDR1 and CDR2: SGHAT, FQNNGV. Trimming took off 6 bases at V and 6 bases at J, with 14 bases between the two ends. The CDR3 is 13 residues long. DNA of the CDR3: TGTGCCAGCAGACTCGGGACCTCCCAGACCCAGTACTTC. Protein sequence: CASRLGTSQTQYF.

The V call is TRBV20-1, the J call TRBJ1-4; the D is unclear. The CDR3 loop spans 11 amino acids. Per the germline V gene, CDR1 is DFQATT and CDR2 is SNEGSKA (reference sequence). The V end was cut by 5 bases, the J end by 8 bases, with 9 bases between. In nucleotides, the CDR3 is TGCAGTGCTGCTCAAGCGGAAAAACTGTTTTTT. Translating it yields CSAAQAEKLFF.

The chain recombines TRBV20-1 with TRBJ2-1; 10 bases are shared with TRBD2. CDR3 length equals 15 residues. Per the germline V gene, CDR1 is DFQATT and CDR2 is SNEGSKA (reference sequence). J was trimmed by 2 bases and V by 4 bases; bases with no gene match: 5. CDR3 in amino acids: CSAKWSGRAYNEQFF. CDR3 in DNA: TGCAGTGCTAAATGGAGCGGGAGGGCCTACAATGAGCAGTTCTTC.

This clonotype was detected only once. V usage is TRBV20-1 and J usage is TRBJ2-7; 12 nucleotides match TRBD2. CDR3 length: 15 residues. Trimming cost V 0 bases and J 7 bases; bases outside gene matches: 7. Germline CDR1 is DFQATT and CDR2 is SNEGSKA (reference sequence). In nucleotides, the CDR3 is TGCAGTGCTAGAGAACGACTAGCGGGAGTTCCGGAGCAGTACTTC. Protein: CSARERLAGVPEQYF.

The rearrangement joins TRBV6-6 to TRBJ1-2, with TRBD1 identical over 7 bases. The V gene's germline CDR1 is MNHNY and CDR2 SVGAGI (reference sequence). V lost 2 bases to trimming and J lost 0 bases; unmatched junction nucleotides: 6. This CDR3 spans 16 amino acids. CDR3 in DNA: TGTGCCAGCAGTTACCCCCGGGACAGAGCTAACTATGGCTACACCTTC. Its protein product is CASSYPRDRANYGYTF.

The genes are TRBV27 and TRBJ2-5; D is perhaps TRBD1 or TRBD2 (5 bases each). V shed 6 bases and J shed 8 bases, with 19 bases lying between them. From germline, CDR1 is MNHEY and CDR2 SMNVEV (reference sequence). The CDR3 totals 14 residues. The CDR3: CASSVGVGVSTQYF. The CDR3, as DNA: TGTGCCAGCAGCGTGGGGGTAGGGGTCAGCACCCAGTACTTC.

The chain joins TRBV6-5 to TRBJ2-5; the D gene is possibly TRBD1 (6 bases). The CDR3 totals 20 residues. Trimming left V 0 bases short and J 0 bases short, with 23 bases between. CDR1 MNHEY and CDR2 SVGAGI come from the germline V gene. The CDR3 coding sequence is TGTGCCAGCAGTTACTCGACGAAGGTCTTAGCGAGGGGGAACCAAGAGACCCAGTACTTC. Translating it yields CASSYSTKVLARGNQETQYF.

The gene calls are TRBV20-1 and TRBJ2-1; 9 positions match TRBD1. The CDR3 consists of 17 residues. The trim removed 6 bases at V and 2 bases at J, leaving 14 bases unmatched. Germline loops: CDR1 DFQATT, CDR2 SNEGSKA (reference sequence). The CDR3 DNA sequence: TGCAGTGCACAGGACAGGGGATTCGAAGGCCCCTACAATGAGCAGTTCTTC. Its protein is CSAQDRGFEGPYNEQFF.

This clonotype was counted between two and nine times. The rearrangement joins TRBV7-2 to TRBJ1-2, with 9 positions matching TRBD1. The CDR3 extends over 13 amino acids. V was clipped by 5 bases and J by 8 bases; unmatched bases: 6. Germline CDR1 reads SGHTA; CDR2 reads FQGNSA. CDR3 sequence reads: CASSVTGGWGYTF. The CDR3 DNA sequence: TGTGCCAGCAGCGTCACAGGGGGCTGGGGCTACACCTTC.

This sequence joins TRBV27 and TRBJ1-1, with TRBD1 matching 9 bases. The V gene's germline CDR1 is MNHEY and CDR2 SMNVEV (reference sequence). V was pared by 9 bases and J by 6 bases, with 14 bases of the junction left unmatched. This CDR3 has 15 residues. CDR3 sequence: CASKGGSGQGAEAFF. CDR3 DNA: TGTGCCAGTAAGGGGGGATCGGGACAGGGTGCTGAAGCTTTCTTT.

The chain joins TRBV7-9 to TRBJ1-3; possibly TRBD1 for D (5 bases). CDR1 and CDR2 from the germline V gene are SEHNR and FQNEAQ (reference sequence). This CDR3 contains 14 residues. The V end was cut by 2 bases, the J end by 8 bases, with 13 bases between. The CDR3 DNA reads as TGTGCCAGCAGCTTAAAAGGGGTGACGGACACCATATATTTT. This encodes CASSLKGVTDTIYF.

The chain's CDR3 is CASSLSRWGPQGETQYF. The CDR3 DNA reads TGTGCCAGCAGTTTATCTCGCTGGGGACCGCAGGGAGAGACCCAGTACTTC. This chain links TRBV27 with TRBJ2-5; D tentatively fits TRBD1 or TRBD2 (5 bases each). CDR1 MNHEY and CDR2 SMNVEV come from the germline V gene (reference sequence). The CDR3 runs 17 residues. Trimming removed 0 bases from V and 4 bases from J, with 18 bases in between.

This clonotype was counted a few times. Mismatch with germline at one junction end may stem from a read error. The chain is built from TRBV27 and TRBJ1-5; D is unresolved. This CDR3 is built from 13 residues. In germline, CDR1 is MNHEY, CDR2 SMNVEV (reference sequence). The CDR3 DNA reads TGTGCTAGCAGTTTAGGTTCGGGTCAGCCCCAGCATTTT. Protein: CASSLGSGQPQHF.

The rearrangement joins TRBV18 to TRBJ2-2, with 7 positions matching TRBD2. Germline CDR1 and CDR2: KGHSH and LQKENI. The CDR3 sequence is 15 residues long. V lost 8 bases to trimming and J lost 2 bases; unmatched junction nucleotides: 8. In DNA form, the CDR3 reads TGTGCCAGCCCTGCTAGCGGCTTAAACACCGGGGAGCTGTTTTTT. Amino acid sequence: CASPASGLNTGELFF. The full variable domain, in which reference TRBV18 and TRBJ2-2 provide the parts outside the CDR3, is NAGVMQNPRHLVRRRGQEARLRCSPMKGHSHVYWYRQLPEEGLKFMVYLQKENIIDESGMPKERFSAEFPKEGPSILRIQQVVRGDSAAYFCASPASGLNTGELFFGEGSRLTVL.

This clonotype was recorded a few times. This chain uses TRBV7-2 with TRBJ2-7; TRBD2 is a possible D gene (6 bases). The CDR3 has 14 residues. V was pared by 5 bases and J by 6 bases, with 17 bases between. Germline V gene data show CDR1 as SGHTA and CDR2 as FQGNSA. The CDR3 spells CASSRLFVGGEQYF. The CDR3 DNA sequence: TGTGCCAGCAGCCGGCTATTTGTGGGAGGCGAGCAGTACTTC.

This rearrangement joins TRBV5-1 to TRBJ2-7; TRBD2 might be the D (5 bases). With 5 bases removed from V and 3 bases from J, the gap between germline ends came to 18 bases. CDR3 size: 15 residues. The germline gives CDR1 SGHRS, CDR2 YFSETQ. Here the CDR3 reads CASRSLERAIYEQYF. The CDR3 DNA is TGCGCCAGCAGGTCCTTAGAGAGGGCGATCTACGAGCAGTACTTC. Supplemented by reference TRBV5-1 and TRBJ2-7, the full variable domain reads KAGVTQTPRYLIKTRGQQVTLSCSPISGHRSVSWYQQTPGQGLQFLFEYFSETQRNKGNFPGRFSGRQFSNSRSEMNVSTLELGDSALYLCASRSLERAIYEQYFGPGTRLTVT.

The genes are TRBV7-8 and TRBJ1-4, with 9 bases aligning to TRBD1. Trimming removed 8 bases from V and 8 bases from J; junction bases left unmatched: 12. The germline gives CDR1 SGHVS, CDR2 FQNEAQ. This CDR3 has 15 amino acids. CDR3 residues: CASGYFRDRVEKLFF. CDR3 coding DNA: TGTGCCAGCGGTTACTTTCGGGACAGGGTGGAAAAACTGTTTTTT.

The chain joins TRBV7-2 to TRBJ2-5; the match to TRBD2 covers 7 bases. This CDR3 is 14 amino acids long. Per germline, CDR1 SGHTA and CDR2 FQGNSA. Trimming removed 8 bases from V and 11 bases from J; junction bases left unmatched: 17. The CDR3 spells CASSRGVAYNEQYF. The CDR3 DNA reads TGTGCCAGCTCCCGGGGGGTCGCCTACAATGAGCAGTACTTC. The entire variable domain, with the rest obtained from reference TRBV7-2 and TRBJ2-5, is as follows: GAGVSQSPSNKVTEKGKDVELRCDPISGHTALYWYRQSLGQGLEFLIYFQGNSAPDKSGLPSDRFSAERTGGSVSTLTIQRTQQEDSAVYLCASSRGVAYNEQYFGPGTRLLVL.

This clonotype appeared a single time. The chain recombines TRBV29-1 with TRBJ2-1; 10 bases line up with TRBD1. The CDR3 is made up of 15 amino acids. Germline V CDR1 and CDR2: SQVTM, ANQGSEA. The ends lost 4 bases at V and 3 bases at J; junction bases unmatched: 6. This CDR3 reads CSVGGWTGGYNEQFF. Written as DNA, the CDR3 is TGCAGCGTTGGGGGGTGGACAGGGGGCTACAATGAGCAGTTCTTC.

The V gene is TRBV7-3, the J gene TRBJ2-7; 14 bases line up with TRBD2. There are 19 residues in the CDR3. Germline V gene data show CDR1 as SGHTA and CDR2 as FQGTGA. The V gene end was trimmed by 5 bases and the J gene end by 0 bases; junction bases not matched to a gene: 12. CDR3 nucleotide sequence: TGTGCCAGCAGCCATCTAGGGACTAGCGGGAGTTTGGGCTCCTACGAGCAGTACTTC. It yields the protein CASSHLGTSGSLGSYEQYF.